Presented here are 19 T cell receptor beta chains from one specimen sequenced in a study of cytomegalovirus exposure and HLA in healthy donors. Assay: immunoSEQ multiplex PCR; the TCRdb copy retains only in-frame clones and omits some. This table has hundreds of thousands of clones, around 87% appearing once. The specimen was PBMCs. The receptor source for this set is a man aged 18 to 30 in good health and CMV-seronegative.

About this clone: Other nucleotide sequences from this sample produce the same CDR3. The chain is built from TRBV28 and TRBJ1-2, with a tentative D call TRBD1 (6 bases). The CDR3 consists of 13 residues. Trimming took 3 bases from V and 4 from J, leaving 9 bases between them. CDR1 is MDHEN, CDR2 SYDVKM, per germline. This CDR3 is CASSLGGPYGYTF. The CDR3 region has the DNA TGTGCCAGCAGTTTGGGGGGGCCCTATGGCTACACCTTC.

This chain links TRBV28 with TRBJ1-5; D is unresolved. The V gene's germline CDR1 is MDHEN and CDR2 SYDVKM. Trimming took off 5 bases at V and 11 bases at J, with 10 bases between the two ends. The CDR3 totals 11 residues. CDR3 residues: CASSLPGAQHF. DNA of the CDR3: TGTGCCAGCAGTCTCCCCGGGGCCCAGCATTTT.

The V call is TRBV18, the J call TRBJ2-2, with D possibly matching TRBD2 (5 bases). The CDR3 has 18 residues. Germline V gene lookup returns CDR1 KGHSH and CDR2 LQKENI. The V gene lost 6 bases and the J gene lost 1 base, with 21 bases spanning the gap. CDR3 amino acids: CASSPLARSQLNTGELFF. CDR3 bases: TGTGCCAGCTCCCCTCTAGCCCGATCTCAATTGAACACCGGGGAGCTGTTTTTT.

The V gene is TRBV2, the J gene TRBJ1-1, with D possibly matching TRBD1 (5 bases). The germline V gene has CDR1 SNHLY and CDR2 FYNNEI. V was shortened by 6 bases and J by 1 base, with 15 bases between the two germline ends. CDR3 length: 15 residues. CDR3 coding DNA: TGTGCCAGCAGAGCTCAACCCGGACAGAACACTGAAGCTTTCTTT. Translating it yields CASRAQPGQNTEAFF. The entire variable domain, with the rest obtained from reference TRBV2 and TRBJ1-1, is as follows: EPEVTQTPSHQVTQMGQEVILRCVPISNHLYFYWYRQILGQKVEFLVSFYNNEISEKSEIFDDQFSVERPDGSNFTLKIRSTKLEDSAMYFCASRAQPGQNTEAFFGQGTRLTVV.

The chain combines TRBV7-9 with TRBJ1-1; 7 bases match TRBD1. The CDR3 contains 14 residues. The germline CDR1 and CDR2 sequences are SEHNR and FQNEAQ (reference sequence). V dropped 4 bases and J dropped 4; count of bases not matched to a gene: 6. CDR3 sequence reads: CASSSRTGGTEAFF. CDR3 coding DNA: TGTGCCAGCAGCTCCCGGACAGGCGGCACTGAAGCTTTCTTT.

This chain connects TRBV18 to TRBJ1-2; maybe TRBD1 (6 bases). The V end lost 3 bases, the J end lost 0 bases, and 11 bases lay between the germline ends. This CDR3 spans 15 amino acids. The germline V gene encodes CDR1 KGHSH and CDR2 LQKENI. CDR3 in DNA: TGTGCCAGCTCACCCGGACAGATGACTAACTATGGCTACACCTTC. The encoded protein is CASSPGQMTNYGYTF.

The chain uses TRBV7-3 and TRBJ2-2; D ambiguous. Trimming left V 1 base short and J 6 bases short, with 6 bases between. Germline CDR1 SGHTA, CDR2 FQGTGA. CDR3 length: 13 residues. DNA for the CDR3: TGTGCCAGCAGCTTAATCCATTCCGGGGAGCTGTTTTTT. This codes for CASSLIHSGELFF. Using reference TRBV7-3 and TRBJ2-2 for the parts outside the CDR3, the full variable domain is GAGVSQTPSNKVTEKGKYVELRCDPISGHTALYWYRQSLGQGPEFLIYFQGTGAADDSGLPNDRFFAVRPEGSVSTLKIQRTERGDSAVYLCASSLIHSGELFFGEGSRLTVL.

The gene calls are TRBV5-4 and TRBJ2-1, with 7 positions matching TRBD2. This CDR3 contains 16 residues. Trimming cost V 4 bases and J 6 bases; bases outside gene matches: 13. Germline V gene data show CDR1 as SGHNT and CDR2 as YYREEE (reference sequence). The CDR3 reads CASSARQREGPNEQFF. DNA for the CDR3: TGTGCCAGCAGCGCTCGCCAGAGGGAGGGCCCCAATGAGCAGTTCTTC.

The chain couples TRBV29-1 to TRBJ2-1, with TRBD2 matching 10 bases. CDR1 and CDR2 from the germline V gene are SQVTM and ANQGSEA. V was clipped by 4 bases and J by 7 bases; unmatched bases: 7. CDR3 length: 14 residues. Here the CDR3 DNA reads TGCAGCGTTGTCGCTAGCGGGAGTGTTAATGAGCAGTTCTTC. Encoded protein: CSVVASGSVNEQFF.

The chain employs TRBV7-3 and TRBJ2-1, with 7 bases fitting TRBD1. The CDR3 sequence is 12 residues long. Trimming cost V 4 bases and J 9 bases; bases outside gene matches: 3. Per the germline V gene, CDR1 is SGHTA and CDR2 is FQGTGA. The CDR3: CASSSQGVEQFF. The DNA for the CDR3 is TGTGCCAGCAGCTCCCAGGGGGTTGAGCAGTTCTTC.

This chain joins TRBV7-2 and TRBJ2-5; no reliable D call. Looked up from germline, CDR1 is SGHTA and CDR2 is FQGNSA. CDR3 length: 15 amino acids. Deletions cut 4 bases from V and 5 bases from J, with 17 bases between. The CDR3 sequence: CASSSATGYWETQYF. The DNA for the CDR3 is TGTGCCAGCAGCTCGGCGACTGGCTACTGGGAGACCCAGTACTTC.

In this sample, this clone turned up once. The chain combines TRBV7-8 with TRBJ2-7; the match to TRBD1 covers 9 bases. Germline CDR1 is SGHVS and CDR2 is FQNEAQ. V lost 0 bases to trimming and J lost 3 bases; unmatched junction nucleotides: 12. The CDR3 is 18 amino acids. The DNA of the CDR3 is TGTGCCAGCAGCTTAGCGCTAACGAGGTTGGGACAGGGCTACGAGCAGTACTTC. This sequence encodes CASSLALTRLGQGYEQYF.

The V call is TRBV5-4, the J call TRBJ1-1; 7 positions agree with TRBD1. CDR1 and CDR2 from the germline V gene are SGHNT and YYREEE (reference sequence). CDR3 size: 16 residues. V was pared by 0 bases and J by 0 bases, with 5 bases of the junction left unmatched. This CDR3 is CASSLGTGTMNTEAFF. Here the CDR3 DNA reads TGTGCCAGCAGCTTGGGGACAGGTACCATGAACACTGAAGCTTTCTTT. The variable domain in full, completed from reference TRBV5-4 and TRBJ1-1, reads ETGVTQSPTHLIKTRGQQVTLRCSSQSGHNTVSWYQQALGQGPQFIFQYYREEENGRGNFPPRFSGLQFPNYSSELNVNALELDDSALYLCASSLGTGTMNTEAFFGQGTRLTVV.

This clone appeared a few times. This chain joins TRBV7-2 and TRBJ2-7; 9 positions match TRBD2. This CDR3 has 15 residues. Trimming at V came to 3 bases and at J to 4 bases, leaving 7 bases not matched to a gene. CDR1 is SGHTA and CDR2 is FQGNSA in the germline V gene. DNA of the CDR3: TGTGCCAGCAGCTTTGATGGGACTAGCTTATACGAGCAGTACTTC. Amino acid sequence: CASSFDGTSLYEQYF.

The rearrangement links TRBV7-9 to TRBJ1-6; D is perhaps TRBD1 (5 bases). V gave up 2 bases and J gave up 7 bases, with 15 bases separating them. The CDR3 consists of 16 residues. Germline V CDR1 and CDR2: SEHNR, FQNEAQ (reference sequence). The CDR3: CASSLSGGRGNSPLHF. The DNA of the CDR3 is TGTGCCAGCAGCTTATCGGGGGGTCGGGGGAATTCACCCCTCCACTTT.

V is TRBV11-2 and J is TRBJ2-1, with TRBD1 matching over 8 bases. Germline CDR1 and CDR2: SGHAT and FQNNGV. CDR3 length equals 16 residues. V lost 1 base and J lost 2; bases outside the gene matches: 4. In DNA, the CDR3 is TGTGCCAGCAGCTTAGGAGGGACAGGCCCCTACAATGAGCAGTTCTTC. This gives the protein CASSLGGTGPYNEQFF.

CDR3 in DNA: TGCGCCAGCAGTCAATCTGGGTACAGGGGGCGAAACACCGGGGAGCTGTTTTTT. Protein product: CASSQSGYRGRNTGELFF. The chain employs TRBV23-1 and TRBJ2-2; 9 bases fit TRBD1. TRBV23-1 is classed as an ORF, of uncertain function. The CDR3 has 18 residues. Trimming removed 0 bases from V and 2 bases from J; junction bases left unmatched: 7.

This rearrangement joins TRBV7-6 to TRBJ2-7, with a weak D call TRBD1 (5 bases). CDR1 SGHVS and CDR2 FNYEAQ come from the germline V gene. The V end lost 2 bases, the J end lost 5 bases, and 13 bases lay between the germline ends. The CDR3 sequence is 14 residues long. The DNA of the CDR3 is TGTGCCAGCAGCTTAATGTCAGGGTCTAACGAGCAGTACTTC. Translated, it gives CASSLMSGSNEQYF.

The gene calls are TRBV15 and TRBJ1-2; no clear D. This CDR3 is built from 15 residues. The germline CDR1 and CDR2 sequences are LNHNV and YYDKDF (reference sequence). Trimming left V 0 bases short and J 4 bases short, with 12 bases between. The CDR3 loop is CATSRDREGVYGYTF. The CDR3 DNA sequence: TGTGCCACCAGCAGAGATCGTGAGGGAGTCTATGGCTACACCTTC.